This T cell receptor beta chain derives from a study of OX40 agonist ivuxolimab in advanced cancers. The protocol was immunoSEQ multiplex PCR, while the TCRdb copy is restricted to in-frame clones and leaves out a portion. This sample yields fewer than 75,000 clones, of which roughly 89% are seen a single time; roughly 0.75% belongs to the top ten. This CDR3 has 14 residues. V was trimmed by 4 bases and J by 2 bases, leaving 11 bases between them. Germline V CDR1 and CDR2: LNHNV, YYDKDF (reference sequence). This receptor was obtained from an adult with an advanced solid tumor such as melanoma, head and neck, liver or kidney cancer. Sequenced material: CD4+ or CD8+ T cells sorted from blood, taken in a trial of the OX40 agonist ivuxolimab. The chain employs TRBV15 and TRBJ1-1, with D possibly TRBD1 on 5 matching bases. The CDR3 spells CATSIPGGNTEAFF. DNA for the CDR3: TGTGCCACCAGCATCCCCGGGGGAAACACTGAAGCTTTCTTT.